A selection of T cell receptor beta chains follows, all from one sample in a study of blood T cell repertoires in COVID-19. The assay was immunoSEQ multiplex PCR, and TCRdb's table has in-frame clones only and misses some. The sample carries approximately 210,000 clones, 82% recorded once. What was sequenced was PBMCs or T cells enriched from blood (not recorded which). Every receptor here comes from a woman aged 55-69 years who had recovered from COVID-19. CDR3s include the opening cysteine and the closing phenylalanine or tryptophan. A D gene is named only where the DNA matches it firmly. The size entry is marked missing in some rows and otherwise reads once, few, many or a size class.

length: 15; V: TRBV10-3; D: TRBD1; J: TRBJ1-6; size: many; CDR3: CAIGTGGAQNSPLHF; DNA: TGTGCCATTGGGACAGGGGGCGCTCAGAATTCACCCCTCCACTTT
length: 12; V: TRBV7-2; D: -; J: TRBJ1-5; size: -; CDR3: CASSLQNQPQHF; DNA: TGTGCCAGCAGCTTGCAGAATCAGCCCCAGCATTTT
length: 14; V: TRBV10-3; D: -; J: TRBJ2-5; size: once; CDR3: CAISGSEGSETQYF; DNA: TGTGCCATCAGTGGGTCTGAGGGAAGCGAGACCCAGTACTTC
length: 15; V: TRBV5-1; D: -; J: TRBJ1-2; size: -; CDR3: CASSLSDGSNYGYTF; DNA: TGCGCCAGCAGCTTGAGCGACGGATCAAACTATGGCTACACCTTC
length: 15; V: TRBV11-3; D: -; J: TRBJ1-1; size: -; CDR3: CASSLGAGWNTEAFF; DNA: TGTGCCAGCAGCTTAGGCGCAGGTTGGAACACTGAAGCTTTCTTT
length: 15; V: TRBV19; D: TRBD1; J: TRBJ1-5; size: once; CDR3: CASSTFDRVEQPQHF; DNA: TGTGCCAGTAGTACCTTCGACAGGGTGGAACAGCCCCAGCATTTT
length: 13; V: TRBV29-1; D: -; J: TRBJ1-4; size: -; CDR3: CSVSRGQGEKLFF; DNA: TGCAGCGTTTCACGAGGGCAAGGTGAAAAACTGTTTTTT
length: 12; V: TRBV5-5; D: -; J: TRBJ2-5; size: -; CDR3: CASSLSGETQYF; DNA: TGTGCCAGCAGCTTGTCCGGGGAGACCCAGTACTTC
length: 13; V: TRBV4-3; D: -; J: TRBJ1-5; size: -; CDR3: CASSQDGFQPQHF; DNA: TGCGCCAGCAGCCAAGACGGTTTTCAGCCCCAGCATTTT
length: 15; V: TRBV6-5; D: TRBD2; J: TRBJ2-1; size: once; CDR3: CASRLAGTRYNEQFF; DNA: TGTGCCAGCAGACTAGCGGGGACTAGGTACAATGAGCAGTTCTTC
length: 16; V: TRBV10-2; D: TRBD1; J: TRBJ2-7; size: -; CDR3: CASSDPGQTTSYEQYF; DNA: TGCGCCAGCAGTGACCCGGGACAGACGACCTCCTACGAGCAGTACTTC
length: 14; V: TRBV6-5; D: TRBD1; J: TRBJ1-1; size: -; CDR3: CASRSDRGSTEAFF; DNA: TGTGCCAGCAGGTCTGACAGGGGGTCCACCGAAGCTTTCTTT
length: 13; V: TRBV10-3; D: -; J: TRBJ1-1; size: once; CDR3: CAITRNMNTEAFF; DNA: TGTGCCATCACTAGGAATATGAACACTGAAGCTTTCTTT
length: 16; V: TRBV4-3; D: TRBD1; J: TRBJ2-3; size: -; CDR3: CASSQGQGAWTDTQYF; DNA: TGCGCCAGCAGCCAGGGACAGGGGGCTTGGACAGATACGCAGTATTTT
length: 13; V: TRBV6-6; D: -; J: TRBJ1-3; size: -; CDR3: CASESGTGNTIYF; DNA: TGTGCCAGCGAATCAGGGACTGGAAACACCATATATTTT
length: 22; V: TRBV7-3; D: -; J: TRBJ1-1; size: -; CDR3: CASSLTYTGSALSFRSNTEAFF; DNA: TGTGCCAGCAGCTTAACGTATACAGGGTCCGCACTCTCTTTTAGATCGAACACTGAAGCTTTCTTT
length: 13; V: TRBV12-3/TRBV12-4; D: -; J: TRBJ1-2; size: few; CDR3: CASSPDRLYGYTF; DNA: TGTGCCAGCAGTCCTGACAGGCTCTATGGCTACACCTTC
length: 14; V: TRBV19; D: -; J: TRBJ2-1; size: -; CDR3: CASRNRESYNEQFF; DNA: TGTGCCAGTAGGAACAGGGAGTCCTACAATGAGCAGTTCTTC
length: 14; V: TRBV15; D: -; J: TRBJ1-2; size: -; CDR3: CATSRDLQGRGYTF; DNA: TGTGCCACCAGCAGAGATCTACAGGGAAGGGGCTACACCTTC
length: 14; V: TRBV11-2; D: -; J: TRBJ1-1; size: -; CDR3: CASSPIGRVVGAFF; DNA: TGTGCCAGCAGCCCAATCGGGCGGGTGGTAGGGGCTTTCTTT
length: 15; V: TRBV2; D: -; J: TRBJ1-2; size: -; CDR3: CASSVSRKAPRGYTF; DNA: TGTGCCAGCAGTGTGAGCAGGAAGGCCCCCCGGGGCTACACCTTC
length: 15; V: TRBV7-2; D: -; J: TRBJ1-1; size: few; CDR3: CASSLERGRATEAFF; DNA: TGTGCCAGCAGCTTAGAGCGGGGAAGGGCAACTGAAGCTTTCTTT
length: 16; V: TRBV6-2/TRBV6-3; D: -; J: TRBJ2-3; size: -; CDR3: CASSPVGSGRTDTQYF; DNA: TGTGCCAGCAGCCCCGTGGGTAGCGGTCGCACAGATACGCAGTATTTT
length: 14; V: TRBV19; D: -; J: TRBJ1-1; size: -; CDR3: CASSRQGSDTEAFF; DNA: TGTGCCAGTAGTAGGCAGGGGAGCGACACTGAAGCTTTCTTT
length: 14; V: TRBV6-2/TRBV6-3; D: TRBD1; J: TRBJ2-5; size: -; CDR3: CASSNRQGGKTQYF; DNA: TGTGCCAGCAGTAACCGACAGGGGGGAAAGACCCAGTACTTC
length: 15; V: TRBV23-1; D: -; J: TRBJ1-5; size: -; CDR3: CASSHRGVGNQPQHF; DNA: TGCGCCAGCAGTCACCGGGGGGTTGGCAATCAGCCCCAGCATTTT
length: 13; V: TRBV5-6; D: -; J: TRBJ2-5; size: -; CDR3: CASLGGTAETQYF; DNA: TGTGCCAGCCTCGGGGGAACGGCAGAGACCCAGTACTTC
length: 14; V: TRBV5-1; D: -; J: TRBJ2-2; size: -; CDR3: CASSLGQPTGELFF; DNA: TGCGCCAGCAGCTTGGGACAGCCCACCGGGGAGCTGTTTTTT
length: 17; V: TRBV27; D: TRBD2; J: TRBJ2-3; size: -; CDR3: CASSSPGLAGGTDTQYF; DNA: TGTGCCAGCAGTTCACCCGGACTAGCGGGAGGGACAGATACGCAGTATTTT
length: 15; V: TRBV5-6; D: TRBD1; J: TRBJ1-5; size: -; CDR3: CASSVRGLSNQPQHF; DNA: TGTGCCAGCAGCGTGAGGGGGCTGAGCAATCAGCCCCAGCATTTT
length: 14; V: TRBV19; D: TRBD1; J: TRBJ2-3; size: -; CDR3: CATTEGASTDTQYF; DNA: TGTGCCACTACCGAGGGGGCTAGCACAGATACGCAGTATTTT
length: 14; V: TRBV18; D: TRBD1; J: TRBJ1-5; size: -; CDR3: CASSPWDRNQPQHF; DNA: TGTGCCAGCTCACCCTGGGACAGAAATCAGCCCCAGCATTTT
length: 15; V: TRBV5-5; D: -; J: TRBJ1-2; size: once; CDR3: CASSPWTDVRDGYTF; DNA: TGTGCCAGCAGCCCGTGGACAGACGTTAGAGATGGCTACACCTTC
length: 18; V: TRBV21-1; D: -; J: TRBJ2-2; size: few; CDR3: CASSALTGAVANTGELFF; DNA: TGTGCCAGCAGCGCCCTGACAGGGGCCGTCGCGAACACCGGGGAGCTGTTTTTT
length: 16; V: TRBV4-3; D: -; J: TRBJ2-3; size: once; CDR3: CASSQDRRGWVDTQYF; DNA: TGCGCCAGCAGCCAAGACCGTAGGGGGTGGGTAGATACGCAGTATTTT
length: 17; V: TRBV9; D: TRBD1; J: TRBJ1-1; size: once; CDR3: CASSVAAGGQGNTEAFF; DNA: TGTGCCAGCAGCGTCGCAGCTGGGGGACAGGGGAACACTGAAGCTTTCTTT
length: 18; V: TRBV15; D: TRBD1; J: TRBJ1-5; size: -; CDR3: CATSRPTGTGSGNQPQHF; DNA: TGTGCCACCAGCAGACCTACCGGGACAGGGTCGGGCAATCAGCCCCAGCATTTT
length: 14; V: TRBV5-6; D: -; J: TRBJ1-1; size: -; CDR3: CASSSGGVNTEAFF; DNA: TGTGCCAGCAGTTCGGGAGGAGTAAACACTGAAGCTTTCTTT
length: 15; V: TRBV14; D: TRBD1; J: TRBJ2-1; size: -; CDR3: CASSQDRGPYNEQFF; DNA: TGTGCCAGCAGCCAAGACAGGGGGCCCTACAATGAGCAGTTCTTC
length: 17; V: TRBV29-1; D: -; J: TRBJ1-2; size: -; CDR3: CSVLSAEGTGTRDSYTF; DNA: TGCAGCGTTCTGAGCGCGGAAGGTACTGGCACCCGTGATAGCTACACCTTC
length: 15; V: TRBV7-9; D: TRBD1; J: TRBJ1-4; size: -; CDR3: CASSAGTGSNEKLFF; DNA: TGTGCCAGCAGCGCTGGGACAGGGAGCAATGAAAAACTGTTTTTT
length: 13; V: TRBV25-1; D: -; J: TRBJ1-2; size: -; CDR3: CASSETPLYGYTF; DNA: TGTGCCAGCAGTGAAACACCCCTGTATGGCTACACCTTC
length: 15; V: TRBV6-5; D: -; J: TRBJ1-2; size: -; CDR3: CASCYGVGVNYGYTF; DNA: TGTGCCAGCTGTTATGGGGTAGGGGTGAACTATGGCTACACCTTC
length: 16; V: TRBV19; D: TRBD1; J: TRBJ1-1; size: -; CDR3: CASSMQGGFLGTEAFF; DNA: TGTGCCAGTAGTATGCAGGGGGGCTTTCTTGGGACTGAAGCTTTCTTT
length: 15; V: TRBV19; D: -; J: TRBJ1-2; size: -; CDR3: CASSIGAGETYGYTF; DNA: TGTGCCAGTAGTATTGGGGCAGGGGAGACCTATGGCTACACCTTC
length: 16; V: TRBV3-1/TRBV3-2; D: TRBD2; J: TRBJ2-5; size: -; CDR3: CASSQDFGGAHETQYF; DNA: TGTGCCAGCAGCCAAGATTTCGGGGGGGCTCACGAGACCCAGTACTTC